What follows are 12 T cell receptor beta chains derived from one specimen sequenced in a study of OX40 agonist ivuxolimab in advanced cancers. Generated by immunoSEQ multiplex PCR, the TCRdb table keeps only in-frame clones and is missing some. The sample carries about 88,000 clones, approximately 89% recorded once. Material: CD4+ or CD8+ T cells sorted from blood, obtained in a trial of the OX40 agonist ivuxolimab. The receptors here all came from an adult with an advanced solid tumor such as melanoma, head and neck, liver or kidney cancer.

The CDR3 sequence: CASGKGLRETQYF. The CDR3 region has the DNA TGTGCCAGCGGGAAGGGGTTGAGAGAGACCCAGTACTTC. The rearrangement links TRBV7-3 to TRBJ2-5; D perhaps matches TRBD1 (5 bases). This CDR3 comprises 13 residues. Germline loops: CDR1 SGHTA, CDR2 FQGTGA. The V end lost 8 bases, the J end lost 4 bases, and 14 bases lay between the germline ends.

A single count supports this clone. This sequence joins TRBV28 and TRBJ1-2; 7 nucleotides line up with TRBD1. CDR1 and CDR2 from the germline V gene are MDHEN and SYDVKM. Trimming cost V 4 bases and J 5 bases; bases outside gene matches: 13. The length of the CDR3 is 16 residues. CDR3 nucleotides: TGTGCCAGCAGTTCGAGGGGGCCGACCTATTTATATGGCTACACCTTC. Protein: CASSSRGPTYLYGYTF.

The chain joins TRBV28 to TRBJ1-1; maybe TRBD1 (6 bases). Germline CDR1 and CDR2: MDHEN and SYDVKM. The CDR3 runs 12 residues. V was clipped by 6 bases and J by 10 bases, with 15 bases between them. The CDR3 coding sequence is TGTGCCAGCAGCCCCTCCGGGACATCAGCTTTCTTT. As protein: CASSPSGTSAFF.

This rearrangement joins TRBV28 to TRBJ2-1; 8 bases align to TRBD2. After removal of 6 bases from V and 7 bases from J, the junction contained 14 bases not matched to a gene. The CDR3 consists of 16 residues. CDR1 MDHEN and CDR2 SYDVKM come from the germline V gene. CDR3 in amino acids: CASSLHPGGGTNEQFF. In DNA form, the CDR3 reads TGTGCCAGCAGCCTTCACCCGGGAGGGGGTACAAATGAGCAGTTCTTC.

This chain connects TRBV5-1 to TRBJ1-4; tentatively, D is TRBD1 (5 bases). This CDR3 is built from 16 residues. Germline V CDR1 and CDR2: SGHRS, YFSETQ. Trimming removed 4 bases from V and 5 bases from J, with 18 bases in between. The CDR3 is CASSQPYQGKNEKLFF. As DNA, the CDR3 is TGCGCCAGCAGCCAACCATATCAGGGAAAAAATGAAAAACTGTTTTTT.

This chain connects TRBV6-5 to TRBJ1-1; D unresolved. CDR3 length equals 13 residues. Germline V gives CDR1 MNHEY, CDR2 SVGAGI. V lost 0 bases and J lost 5, with 7 bases in between. In DNA, the CDR3 is TGTGCCAGCAGTTACTCGAGGTGGACTGAAGCTTTCTTT. It is translated as CASSYSRWTEAFF.

The V gene is TRBV7-9, the J gene TRBJ2-1; TRBD2 might be the D (6 bases). The CDR3 runs to 14 residues. Germline V gives CDR1 SEHNR, CDR2 FQNEAQ (reference sequence). V was pared by 1 base and J by 8 bases, with 12 bases between. CDR3 DNA: TGTGCCAGCAGCTTAGGCGGAGGCGGGGATGAGCAGTTCTTC. Its translation is CASSLGGGGDEQFF.

V and J are TRBV7-3 and TRBJ2-3, with 8 bases fitting TRBD2. This CDR3 contains 14 residues. The trim removed 2 bases at V and 3 bases at J, leaving 1 base unmatched. Looked up from germline, CDR1 is SGHTA and CDR2 is FQGTGA. The DNA for the CDR3 is TGTGCCAGCAGCTTAGGGACTAGGACAGATACGCAGTATTTT. Translated, it gives CASSLGTRTDTQYF.

The V and J genes are TRBV6-5 and TRBJ2-5; TRBD2 aligns across 7 bases. With 4 bases clipped from V and 5 bases from J, the junction kept 13 bases outside the gene matches. The CDR3 loop spans 16 amino acids. Germline CDR1 reads MNHEY; CDR2 reads SVGAGI. DNA of the CDR3: TGTGCCAGCAGTTTCTCCCTGGGGAGGGGTCGTGAGACCCAGTACTTC. Translating it yields CASSFSLGRGRETQYF.

The rearrangement joins TRBV7-9 to TRBJ2-1; TRBD2 might be the D (6 bases). Germline V gene sequence: CDR1 SEHNR, CDR2 FQNEAQ (reference sequence). This CDR3 is 15 amino acids long. V lost 3 bases, J lost 3 bases, and 12 bases lay in between. The CDR3 reads CASSFQADYYNEQFF. The CDR3 DNA follows: TGTGCCAGCAGCTTCCAAGCGGACTACTACAATGAGCAGTTCTTC. Full variable domain (remainder filled in from reference TRBV7-9 and TRBJ2-1): DTGVSQNPRHKITKRGQNVTFRCDPISEHNRLYWYRQTLGQGPEFLTYFQNEAQLEKSRLLSDRFSAERPKGSFSTLEIQRTEQGDSAMYLCASSFQADYYNEQFFGPGTRLTVL.

This chain connects TRBV29-1 to TRBJ1-1; D call uncertain. The CDR3 has 10 residues. Trimming removed 4 bases from V and 5 bases from J, with 5 bases in between. Germline CDR1 reads SQVTM; CDR2 reads ANQGSEA. This chain's CDR3 is CSVGVTEAFF. The CDR3 DNA follows: TGCAGCGTTGGGGTTACTGAAGCTTTCTTT.

The rearrangement uses TRBV7-3 and TRBJ1-1, with D hard to call. V lost 5 bases to trimming and J lost 5 bases, with 12 bases between them. Germline loops: CDR1 SGHTA, CDR2 FQGTGA. This CDR3 is 13 amino acids long. DNA of the CDR3: TGTGCCAGCAGCCCCGACGGGCTTACTGAAGCTTTCTTT. Amino acids: CASSPDGLTEAFF.